This T cell receptor (beta chain) was sequenced for a study of beta chain features in type 1 diabetes. Study-level results: Reduced insertions and increased deletions marked VDJ junctions in type 1 diabetes patients.

This CDR3 spans 14 amino acids. Trimming took off 3 bases at V and 1 base at J, with 9 bases between the two ends. Germline-derived CDR1 and CDR2 are SGHTA and FQGNSA. Investigators reverse transcribed all isolated RNA, so they sequenced expressed TCRB transcripts. Sequencing was performed with immunoSEQ multiplex PCR; in TCRdb, only in-frame clones are kept and a portion is missing. The sample gives 200,000 to 250,000 clones, 25% to 35% of which show up once; roughly 4.1% is in the top ten. Donors underwent one heparinised blood draw, around 120 mL on average. Purities over 98% were achieved in all sorted populations. About this clone itself: Its antigen is not identified.

The specimen sequenced was central memory CD4+ T cells from blood. V gene TRBV7-2 combines with J gene TRBJ1-1; TRBD1 is a possible D gene (5 bases). This receptor was taken from a man aged 25-45 years in good health. The CDR3, as DNA: TGTGCCAGCAGCTTCCAGGGCGGGAACACTGAAGCTTTCTTT. It translates to CASSFQGGNTEAFF.